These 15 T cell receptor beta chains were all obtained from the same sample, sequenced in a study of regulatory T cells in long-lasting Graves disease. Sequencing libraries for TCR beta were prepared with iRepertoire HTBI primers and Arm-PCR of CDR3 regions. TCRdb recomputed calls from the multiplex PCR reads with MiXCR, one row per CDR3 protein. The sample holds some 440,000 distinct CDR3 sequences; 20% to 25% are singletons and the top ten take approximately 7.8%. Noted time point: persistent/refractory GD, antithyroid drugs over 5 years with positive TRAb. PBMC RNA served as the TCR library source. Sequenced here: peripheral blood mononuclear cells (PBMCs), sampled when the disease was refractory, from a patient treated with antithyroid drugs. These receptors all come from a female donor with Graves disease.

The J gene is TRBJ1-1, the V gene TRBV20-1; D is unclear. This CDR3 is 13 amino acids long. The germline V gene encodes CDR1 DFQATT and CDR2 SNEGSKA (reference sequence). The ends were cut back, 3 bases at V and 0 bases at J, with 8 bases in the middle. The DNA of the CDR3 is TGCAGTGCTAGTGGCAAATTGAACACTGAAGCTTTCTTT. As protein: CSASGKLNTEAFF.

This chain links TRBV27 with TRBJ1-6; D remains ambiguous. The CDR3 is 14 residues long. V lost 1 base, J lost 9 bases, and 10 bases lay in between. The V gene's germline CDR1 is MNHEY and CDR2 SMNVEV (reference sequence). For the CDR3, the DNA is TGTGCCAGCAGTTTATTCGGGGAAGGTTCACCCCTCCACTTT. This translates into CASSLFGEGSPLHF.

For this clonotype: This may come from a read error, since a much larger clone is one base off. The CDR3 protein is CVSRYGRAPLNYGYTF. The CDR3 DNA sequence: TGTGTCAGCAGATATGGTCGAGCTCCTCTTAACTATGGCTACACCTTC. The V gene is TRBV7-4, the J gene TRBJ1-2; D gene unclear. The CDR3 has 16 residues. Germline loops: CDR1 SGHVT, CDR2 SQSDAQ.

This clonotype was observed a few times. The CDR3 nucleotides are TGTGCCAGTAGTATTTCTTCTTCCAATGGCTACACCTTC. Its translation is CASSISSSNGYTF. This rearrangement joins TRBV19 to TRBJ1-2; D remains ambiguous. This CDR3 spans 13 amino acids. Looked up from germline, CDR1 is LNHDA and CDR2 is SQIVND (reference sequence). The V gene lost 3 bases and the J gene lost 6 bases, with 11 bases spanning the gap.

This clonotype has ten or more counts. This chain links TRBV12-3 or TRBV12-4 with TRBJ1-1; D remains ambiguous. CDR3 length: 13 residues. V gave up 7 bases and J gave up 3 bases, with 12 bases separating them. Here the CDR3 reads CASTFGEHTEAFF. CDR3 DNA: TGTGCCAGCACCTTCGGTGAGCACACTGAAGCTTTCTTT.

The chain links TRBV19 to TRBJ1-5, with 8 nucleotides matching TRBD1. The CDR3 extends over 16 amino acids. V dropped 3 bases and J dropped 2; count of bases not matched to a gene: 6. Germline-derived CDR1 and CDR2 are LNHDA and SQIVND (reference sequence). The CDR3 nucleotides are TGTGCCAGTAGTATTTTCAGGGGGCAAGGCAATCAGCCCCAGCATTTT. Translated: CASSIFRGQGNQPQHF. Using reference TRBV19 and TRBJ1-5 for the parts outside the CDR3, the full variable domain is DGGITQSPKYLFRKEGQNVTLSCEQNLNHDAMYWYRQDPGQGLRLIYYSQIVNDFQKGDIAEGYSVSREKKESFPLTVTSAQKNPTAFYLCASSIFRGQGNQPQHFGDGTRLSIL.

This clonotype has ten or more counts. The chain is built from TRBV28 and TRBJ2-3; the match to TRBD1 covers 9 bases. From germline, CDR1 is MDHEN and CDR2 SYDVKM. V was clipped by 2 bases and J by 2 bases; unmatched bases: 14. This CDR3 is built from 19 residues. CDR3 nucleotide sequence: TGTGCCAGCAGTTTACCCGGGACAGGGAGCGGGACGGTCACAGATACGCAGTATTTT. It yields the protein CASSLPGTGSGTVTDTQYF.

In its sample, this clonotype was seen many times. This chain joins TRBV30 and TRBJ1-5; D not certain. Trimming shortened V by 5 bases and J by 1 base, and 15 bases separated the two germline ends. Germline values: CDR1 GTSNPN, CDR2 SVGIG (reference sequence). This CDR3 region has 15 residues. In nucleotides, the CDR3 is TGTGCCTGGGGTGGCGGAATTCGAAGCAATCAGCCCCAGCATTTT. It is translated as CAWGGGIRSNQPQHF.

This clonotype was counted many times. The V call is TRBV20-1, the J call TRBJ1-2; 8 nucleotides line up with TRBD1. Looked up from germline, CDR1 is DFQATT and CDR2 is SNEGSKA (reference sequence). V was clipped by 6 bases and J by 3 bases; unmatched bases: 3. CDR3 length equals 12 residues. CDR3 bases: TGCAGTGCGCCGGACAGGGACTATGGCTACACCTTC. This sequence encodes CSAPDRDYGYTF.

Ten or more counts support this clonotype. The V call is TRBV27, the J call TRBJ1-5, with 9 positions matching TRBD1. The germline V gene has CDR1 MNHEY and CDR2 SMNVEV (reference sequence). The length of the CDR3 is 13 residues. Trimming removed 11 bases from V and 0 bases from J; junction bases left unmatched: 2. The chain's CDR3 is CAAGQGSNQPQHF. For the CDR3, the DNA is TGTGCCGCGGGACAGGGTAGCAATCAGCCCCAGCATTTT.

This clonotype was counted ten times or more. CDR3 sequence (DNA): TGTGCCAGCAGTTCACTCTCGGGCACTGAAGCTTTCTTT. Protein: CASSSLSGTEAFF. The gene calls are TRBV27 and TRBJ1-1, with D uncertain. The CDR3 has 13 amino acids. The V end lost 4 bases, the J end lost 4 bases, and 10 bases lay between the germline ends. Germline lookup yields CDR1 MNHEY and CDR2 SMNVEV (reference sequence).

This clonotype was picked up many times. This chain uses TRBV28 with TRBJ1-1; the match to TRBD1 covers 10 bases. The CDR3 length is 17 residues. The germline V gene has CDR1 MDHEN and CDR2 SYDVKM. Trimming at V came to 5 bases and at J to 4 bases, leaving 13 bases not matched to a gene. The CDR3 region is CASSGTGAREGVTEAFF. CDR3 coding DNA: TGTGCCAGCAGTGGGACAGGGGCGCGAGAGGGGGTCACTGAAGCTTTCTTT.

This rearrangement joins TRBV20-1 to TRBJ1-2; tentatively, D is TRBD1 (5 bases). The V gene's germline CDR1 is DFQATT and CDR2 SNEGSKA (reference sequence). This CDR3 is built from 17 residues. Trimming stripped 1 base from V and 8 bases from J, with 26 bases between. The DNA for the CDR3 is TGCAGTGCTAGAGTTGGGACGAGGGACCGACCCGAATCGGGCTACACCTTC. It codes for CSARVGTRDRPESGYTF.

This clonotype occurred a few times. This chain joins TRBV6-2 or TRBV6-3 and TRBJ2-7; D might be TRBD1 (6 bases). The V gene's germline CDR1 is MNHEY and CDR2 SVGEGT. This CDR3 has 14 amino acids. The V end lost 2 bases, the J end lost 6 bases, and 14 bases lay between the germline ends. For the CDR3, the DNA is TGTGCCAGCAGTTACGCCAGGGGATCCCCCGAGCAGTACTTC. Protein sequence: CASSYARGSPEQYF.

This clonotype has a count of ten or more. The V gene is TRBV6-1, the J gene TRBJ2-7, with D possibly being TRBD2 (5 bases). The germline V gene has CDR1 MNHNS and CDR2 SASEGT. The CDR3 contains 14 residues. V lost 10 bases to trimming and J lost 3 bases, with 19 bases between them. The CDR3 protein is CATLEIGAGYEQYF. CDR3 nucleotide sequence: TGTGCCACCCTCGAGATAGGCGCGGGCTACGAGCAGTACTTC.